This entry is about one T cell receptor beta chain. Its antigen is still unknown. The data were taken from a study of T cell responses to AZD1222 COVID-19 vaccine. Study results and caveats: Females made up more of the donors, who were largely white British, and clonal diversity may have come out too low. Breadth and depth of Spike-specific TCRs rose after two AZD1222 doses. The number of AZD1222 recipients seropositive at baseline was only 5 to 7.

CDR1 is SGDLS and CDR2 is YYNGEE in the germline V gene. The CDR3 has 13 amino acids. V was trimmed by 0 bases and J by 4 bases, leaving 7 bases between them. TCRdb's table, derived via immunoSEQ multiplex PCR, lists solely in-frame clones and lacks some. The sample records more than 120,000 clones, approximately 91% being singletons. This TCR was recovered from an adult who received the MenACWY meningococcal vaccine as a control. Sequencing used peripheral blood, obtained 28 days after the second dose of the MenACWY control vaccine. V usage is TRBV9 and J usage is TRBJ1-2; D gene ambiguous. The CDR3 is CASSVEVSYGYTF. DNA for the CDR3: TGTGCCAGCAGCGTAGAAGTAAGCTATGGCTACACCTTC.